This TCR beta chain originates from a study of T-cell reconstitution after alpha-beta-depleted transplantation in children. Study-wide points: Certain patients had high TCRbeta diversity at day 60, and it came from recipient T cells and thymic progenitors that survived. Several hundred expanded graft clones reportedly were the source of alpha-beta T cells about two months after transplant. After one year, T-cell counts and TCRbeta diversity mostly came from new T cells.

The V and J ends lost 7 bases and 4 bases, in that order; junction bases with no gene match: 15. The germline gives CDR1 DFQATT, CDR2 SNEGSKA (reference sequence). CDR3 length: 15 amino acids. Unique molecular identifiers were used to barcode this TCRbeta library. In TCRdb, the PCR reads were re-called with MiXCR into one record per CDR3 protein. The sample contains about 98,000 distinct CDR3 sequences, around 6.1% of which appear only once. This clonotype was seen only a few times. The antigen is unknown. The sequence came from a female patient aged 2-10 years who had a stem cell transplant for Fanconi anemia, so the T cells may come from the graft donor. The chain joins TRBV20-1 to TRBJ1-2; 7 bases align to TRBD1. This sample comprised PBMCs, mostly from graft donor cells, obtained 60 days after TCRalphabeta/CD19-depleted stem cell transplant. CDR3 region: CSVYEGRGFFYGYTF. The CDR3 DNA follows: TGCAGTGTTTATGAGGGCAGGGGGTTCTTCTATGGCTACACCTTC.